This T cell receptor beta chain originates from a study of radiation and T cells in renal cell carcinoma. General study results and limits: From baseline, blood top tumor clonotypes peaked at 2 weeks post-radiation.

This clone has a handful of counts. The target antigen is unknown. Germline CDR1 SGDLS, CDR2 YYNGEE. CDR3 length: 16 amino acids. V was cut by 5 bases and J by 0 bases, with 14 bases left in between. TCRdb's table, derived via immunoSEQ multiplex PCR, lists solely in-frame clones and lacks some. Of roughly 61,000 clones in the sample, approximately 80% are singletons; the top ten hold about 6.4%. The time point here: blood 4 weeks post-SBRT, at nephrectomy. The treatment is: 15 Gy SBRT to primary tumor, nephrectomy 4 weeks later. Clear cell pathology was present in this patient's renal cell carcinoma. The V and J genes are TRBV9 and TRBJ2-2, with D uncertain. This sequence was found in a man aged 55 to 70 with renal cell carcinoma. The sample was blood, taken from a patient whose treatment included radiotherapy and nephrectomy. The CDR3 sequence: CASSLRHHPNTGELFF. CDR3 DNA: TGTGCCAGCAGTTTGAGGCACCACCCGAACACCGGGGAGCTGTTTTTT.